The T cell receptor (beta chain) described here comes from a study of T-cell reconstitution after alpha-beta-depleted transplantation in children. The table lists this clonotype with many counts. The antigen is undetermined. The study's findings and limits: From newly produced T cells came most of the T-cell counts and diversity one year after transplant. The study reportedly traced alpha-beta T cells about two months after transplant to several hundred expanded graft clones.

Trimming pared 0 bases from V and 1 base from J, leaving 9 bases between. CDR3 length: 15 residues. Germline CDR1 reads MGHRA; CDR2 reads YSYEKL. Unique molecular identifiers were incorporated into the prepared TCRbeta library. Each CDR3 protein is one row after TCRdb ran MiXCR on the PCR reads. The data hold 490,000 or so distinct CDR3 sequences, with about 11% observed a single time. The source was PBMCs, collected before TCRalphabeta/CD19-depleted stem cell transplant. V gene TRBV4-1 combines with J gene TRBJ2-5; unclear D gene. The TCR originated in a child aged 2 to 10 with inherited bone marrow failure, due to receive a stem cell transplant. CDR3 sequence reads: CASSQDSGAQETQYF. The CDR3 DNA sequence: TGCGCCAGCAGCCAAGATTCAGGAGCCCAAGAGACCCAGTACTTC.